This T cell receptor (beta chain) came from a study of T-cell reconstitution after alpha-beta-depleted transplantation in children. Molecular barcoding with unique molecular identifiers was used for the TCRbeta library. TCRdb passed the PCR reads through MiXCR, listing each CDR3 protein once. The sample holds approximately 490,000 distinct CDR3 sequences, around 12% seen once. This clonotype came up a few times. Per the germline V gene, CDR1 is SGHDT and CDR2 is YYEEEE. The length of the CDR3 is 16 residues. With 1 base clipped from V and 3 bases from J, the junction kept 8 bases outside the gene matches.

The clonotype was recovered from a human donor who donated a stem cell graft to a child with combined immunodeficiency. This chain uses TRBV5-6 with TRBJ2-7, with 9 bases fitting TRBD2. This sample comprised PBMCs from the stem cell graft donor, obtained from the stem cell graft. The CDR3 nucleotides read TGTGCCAGCAGCTTGCCGGGGGAAGCGGGAGGCTACGAGCAGTACTTC. The encoded protein is CASSLPGEAGGYEQYF. The full variable domain, in which reference TRBV5-6 and TRBJ2-7 provide the parts outside the CDR3, is DAGVTQSPTHLIKTRGQQVTLRCSPKSGHDTVSWYQQALGQGPQFIFQYYEEEERQRGNFPDRFSGHQFPNYSSELNVNALLLGDSALYLCASSLPGEAGGYEQYFGPGTRLTVT.